The 4 T cell receptor beta chains given below trace back to one sample, sequenced in a study of Ad26.COV2.S vaccination and SARS-CoV-2 variants. The data were produced by immunoSEQ multiplex PCR, yet TCRdb's version contains in-frame clones alone and is incomplete. In the table there are tens of thousands of clones, roughly 84% of which are singletons. Sample: peripheral blood, taken after recovery from COVID-19. The receptors were sampled from a human donor who had recovered from COVID-19.

The chain links TRBV28 to TRBJ1-2, with D unresolved. This CDR3 contains 13 residues. Trimming cost V 5 bases and J 4 bases, with 11 bases left between them. The germline V gene encodes CDR1 MDHEN and CDR2 SYDVKM. DNA of the CDR3: TGTGCCAGCAGTAACAAGGTGCGCTATGGCTACACCTTC. Translation: CASSNKVRYGYTF.

V is TRBV27 and J is TRBJ2-2; 10 nucleotides align to TRBD2. Germline assignment: CDR1 MNHEY and CDR2 SMNVEV (reference sequence). The ends lost 6 bases at V and 7 bases at J; junction bases unmatched: 14. The CDR3 totals 17 residues. The chain's CDR3 is CASSQSPSGSRVGELFF. The CDR3 DNA follows: TGTGCCAGCAGCCAATCACCTAGCGGGAGTAGGGTCGGGGAGCTGTTTTTT.

The chain uses TRBV11-3 and TRBJ1-6; D gene unclear. The CDR3 has 14 residues. Germline V lookup: CDR1 SGHNT, CDR2 YENEEA. Between the trimmed V and J ends, which lost 1 base and 7 bases, there was a span of 8 bases. The CDR3 sequence is CASSLGSGNSPLHF. The CDR3 DNA reads TGTGCCAGCAGCTTAGGGTCGGGCAATTCACCCCTCCACTTT.

The J gene is TRBJ1-1, the V gene TRBV7-6; perhaps TRBD1 as D (6 bases). V gave up 1 base and J gave up 0 bases, with 12 bases separating them. The CDR3 loop spans 16 amino acids. Germline CDR1 reads SGHVS; CDR2 reads FNYEAQ. CDR3 residues: CASSLGLTGMNTEAFF. CDR3 sequence (DNA): TGTGCCAGCAGCTTAGGCCTGACAGGAATGAACACTGAAGCTTTCTTT.